The present entry profiles one T cell receptor (beta chain) with its context. These data are taken from a study of PD-L1 blockade in urothelial cancer. Study as a whole: Intravenous atezolizumab, 1,200 mg every 3 weeks, was begun by patients in the mid-2010s.

Assay used: immunoSEQ multiplex PCR; TCRdb lists only in-frame clones, some missing. The repertoire holds about 87,000 clones, with 84% as singletons. This sample's time point: pretreatment peripheral blood. Each patient contributed between 1 and 8 total time points of blood mononuclear cells, pretreatment and during treatment. The V end was cut by 0 bases, the J end by 6 bases, with 12 bases between. The V gene's germline CDR1 is SGDLS and CDR2 YYNGEE. The CDR3 spans 15 residues. The TCR sequence derives from a man in his sixties with urothelial cancer. This chain connects TRBV9 to TRBJ2-2; possibly TRBD1 for D (5 bases). This sample comprised PBMCs, obtained around atezolizumab (anti-PD-L1) treatment. The CDR3: CASSVAGRGPGELFF. The CDR3, as DNA: TGTGCCAGCAGCGTAGCTGGAAGGGGTCCCGGGGAGCTGTTTTTT.